Each of the 2 T cell receptor beta chains below was sequenced from the same sample in a study of T cell repertoires in ileal Crohn's disease. Some clones are missing from TCRdb's copy, which holds only in-frame ones; the method was immunoSEQ multiplex PCR. Found here are some 4,500 clones, 75% to 85% of them singletons; the top ten hold about 15%. The sample comprised ileal tissue. Receptors originate from an adult with Crohn's disease.

This chain links TRBV5-6 with TRBJ1-6, with 9 bases aligning to TRBD1. The germline CDR1 and CDR2 sequences are SGHDT and YYEEEE. This CDR3 has 15 amino acids. Trimming took 2 bases from V and 7 from J; bases not matched to a gene: 4. DNA for the CDR3: TGTGCCAGCAGCTTACTCGGGACAGGGAATTCACCCCTCCACTTT. Its translation: CASSLLGTGNSPLHF.

This clone has a handful of counts. The CDR3 here is CASSLEQAAHLGDEQFF. CDR3 nucleotide sequence: TGCGCCAGCAGCTTGGAACAGGCCGCCCACCTAGGGGATGAGCAGTTCTTC. The chain combines TRBV5-1 with TRBJ2-1, with D maybe TRBD1 (5 bases). V dropped 0 bases and J dropped 8 bases, with 21 bases sitting between them. Germline V gene data show CDR1 as SGHRS and CDR2 as YFSETQ. The CDR3 extends over 17 amino acids.